Sequencing of this T cell receptor beta chain was carried out in a study of cytomegalovirus exposure and HLA in healthy donors. Germline trimming cut 5 bases from V and 1 base from J; bases unmatched to any gene: 5. CDR3 length equals 16 residues. Germline CDR1 and CDR2: SEHNR and FQNEAQ (reference sequence). This clone was recorded a few times. The study ran its PCR with 60 Vbeta and 13 Jbeta primers. Sequenced by immunoSEQ multiplex PCR; TCRdb stores in-frame clones only, minus some. Found here are 55,000 to 65,000 clones, roughly 87% of them singletons; the top ten hold around a tenth. The receptor comes from a female donor in good health and CMV-seronegative. Material for sequencing was PBMCs. This chain uses TRBV7-9 with TRBJ2-3; 11 nucleotides agree with TRBD2. The CDR3 protein is CASSPGTSGGTDTQYF. The CDR3 DNA reads TGTGCCAGCAGCCCCGGGACTAGCGGAGGCACAGATACGCAGTATTTT.